The table lists the clone carrying this T cell receptor beta chain with many counts. Its antigen remains unidentified. This CDR3 is 15 amino acids long. The germline CDR1 and CDR2 sequences are KGHDR and SFDVKD. V was clipped by 3 bases and J by 7 bases, with 15 bases between them. The record originates from a study of glioma-infiltrating T cells. Study-wide results and caveats: Only very few CDR3 sequences appeared in both tissue and blood. Gliomas, especially low-grade, showed above-expected tissue-blood divergence; non-neoplastic patients showed below.

Using RNA template, CDR3s of TCR alpha and beta were amplified with iRepertoire arm-PCR. One-step reverse transcription and amplification started from approximately 100-400 ng of tissue mRNA or PBMC total RNA. TCRdb independently ran MiXCR on the multiplex PCR reads; one entry per CDR3 protein. The sample has under 150,000 distinct CDR3 sequences, about 25% seen once; the top ten hold 27%. The chain carries TRBV24-1 and TRBJ2-1, with D perhaps matching TRBD1 or TRBD2 (5 bases each). What was sequenced was glioma tissue, nonneoplastic brain tissue, or PBMCs (not recorded which). The source of this sequence is a human donor with low-grade glioma or glioblastoma, undergoing nonglioma brain surgery, or in good health (not recorded which). The CDR3 protein is CATSDPRDPGNEQFF. DNA for the CDR3: TGTGCCACCAGTGATCCACGGGACCCCGGGAATGAGCAGTTCTTC.